The present T cell receptor (beta chain) was sequenced within a study of memory CD4+ T cells and cytomegalovirus serostatus. Study results and limitations: Each of 65 to 70 CMV-associated TCRbeta sequences occurred in one to five individuals.

Remarks on this clone: Its antigen is not known.

The sort gate was single viable CD3+CD4+CD8-CD45RO+ cells for memory CD4+ T cells. Positive selection with CD4 microbeads enriched total CD4+ T cells. Germline CDR1 is SNHLY and CDR2 is FYNNEI. This CDR3 has 16 residues. Trimming at V came to 3 bases and at J to 3 bases, leaving 7 bases not matched to a gene. Clones were read by immunoSEQ multiplex PCR, and TCRdb kept only the in-frame ones, dropping some. The sample includes around 60,000 clones, roughly 80% of them seen just once. Sequencing was carried out using memory CD4+ T cells from blood. V and J are TRBV2 and TRBJ2-5; 10 nucleotides align to TRBD2. This receptor was identified in an adult in good health and CMV-seronegative. The CDR3 DNA reads as TGTGCCAGCAGTGATTTGAGCGGGAGGGCTAAAGAGACCCAGTACTTC. Its translation: CASSDLSGRAKETQYF.